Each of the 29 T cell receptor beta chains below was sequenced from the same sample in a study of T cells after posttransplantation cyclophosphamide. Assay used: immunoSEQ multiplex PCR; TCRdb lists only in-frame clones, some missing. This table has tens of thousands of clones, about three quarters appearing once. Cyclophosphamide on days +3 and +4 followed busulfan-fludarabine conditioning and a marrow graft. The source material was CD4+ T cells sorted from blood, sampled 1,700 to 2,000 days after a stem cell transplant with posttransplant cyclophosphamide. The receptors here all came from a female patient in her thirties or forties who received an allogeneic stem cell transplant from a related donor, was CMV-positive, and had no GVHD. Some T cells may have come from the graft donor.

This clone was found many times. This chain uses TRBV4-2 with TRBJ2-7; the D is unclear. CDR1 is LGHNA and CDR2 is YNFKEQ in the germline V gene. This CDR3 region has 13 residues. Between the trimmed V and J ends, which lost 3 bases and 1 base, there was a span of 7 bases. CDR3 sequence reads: CASSQEPSYEQYF. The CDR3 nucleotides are TGTGCCAGCAGCCAGGAGCCGTCCTACGAGCAGTACTTC.

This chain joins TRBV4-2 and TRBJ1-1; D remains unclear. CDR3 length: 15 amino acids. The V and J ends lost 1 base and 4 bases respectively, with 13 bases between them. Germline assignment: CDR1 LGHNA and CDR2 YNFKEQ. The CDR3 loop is CASSQADREGTEAFF. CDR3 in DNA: TGTGCCAGCAGCCAAGCAGACCGGGAAGGCACTGAAGCTTTCTTT.

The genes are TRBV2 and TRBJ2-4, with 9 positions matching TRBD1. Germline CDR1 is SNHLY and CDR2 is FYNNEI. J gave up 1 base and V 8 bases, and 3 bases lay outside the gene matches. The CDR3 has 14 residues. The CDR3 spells CASYGQGAKNIQYF. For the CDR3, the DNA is TGTGCCAGCTACGGACAGGGGGCCAAAAACATTCAGTACTTC.

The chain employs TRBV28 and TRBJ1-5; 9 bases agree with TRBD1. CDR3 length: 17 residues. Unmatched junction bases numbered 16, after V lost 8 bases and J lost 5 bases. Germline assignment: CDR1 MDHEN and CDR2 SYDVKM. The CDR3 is CASLPGTGRRRDQPQHF. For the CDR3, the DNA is TGTGCCAGCCTTCCTGGGACAGGGCGTAGGCGGGATCAGCCCCAGCATTTT.

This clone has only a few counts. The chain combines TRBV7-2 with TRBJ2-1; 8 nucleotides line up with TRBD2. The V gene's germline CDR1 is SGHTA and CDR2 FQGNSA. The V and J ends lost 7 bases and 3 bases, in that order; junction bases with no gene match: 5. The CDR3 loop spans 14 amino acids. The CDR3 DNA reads TGTGCCAGCAAAACGGGGGGGCTCTACAATGAGCAGTTCTTC. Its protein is CASKTGGLYNEQFF.

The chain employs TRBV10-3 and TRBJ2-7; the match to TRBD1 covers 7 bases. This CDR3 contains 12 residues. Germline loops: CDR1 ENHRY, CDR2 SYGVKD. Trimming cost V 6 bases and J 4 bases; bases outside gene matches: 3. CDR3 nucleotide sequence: TGTGCCATCAGGGGGGACAGATACGAGCAGTACTTC. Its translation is CAIRGDRYEQYF.

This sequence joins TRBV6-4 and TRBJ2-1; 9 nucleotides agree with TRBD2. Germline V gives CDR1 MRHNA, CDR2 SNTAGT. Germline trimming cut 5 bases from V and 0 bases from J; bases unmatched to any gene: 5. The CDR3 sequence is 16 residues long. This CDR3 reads CASSQSGGNSYNEQFF. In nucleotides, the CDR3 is TGTGCCAGCAGTCAGAGCGGGGGGAACTCCTACAATGAGCAGTTCTTC.

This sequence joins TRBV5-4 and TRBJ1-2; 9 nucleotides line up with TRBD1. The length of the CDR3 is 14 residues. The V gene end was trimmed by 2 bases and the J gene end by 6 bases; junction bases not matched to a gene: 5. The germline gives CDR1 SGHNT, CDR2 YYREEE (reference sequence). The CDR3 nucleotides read TGTGCCAGCAGCTTTCCACAGGGGGCGCATGGCTACACCTTC. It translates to CASSFPQGAHGYTF. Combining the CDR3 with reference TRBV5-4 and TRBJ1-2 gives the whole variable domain ETGVTQSPTHLIKTRGQQVTLRCSSQSGHNTVSWYQQALGQGPQFIFQYYREEENGRGNFPPRFSGLQFPNYSSELNVNALELDDSALYLCASSFPQGAHGYTFGSGTRLTVV.

CDR3 loop: CASSPRGGQGASNTEAFF. CDR3 bases: TGTGCCAGCTCACCACGGGGGGGACAGGGGGCGTCGAACACTGAAGCTTTCTTT. The chain is built from TRBV18 and TRBJ1-1; 12 bases fit TRBD1. The CDR3 runs 18 residues. Trimming removed 1 base from V and 1 base from J; junction bases left unmatched: 7. CDR1 is KGHSH and CDR2 is LQKENI in the germline V gene. Full variable domain (missing parts from reference TRBV18 and TRBJ1-1): NAGVMQNPRHLVRRRGQEARLRCSPMKGHSHVYWYRQLPEEGLKFMVYLQKENIIDESGMPKERFSAEFPKEGPSILRIQQVVRGDSAAYFCASSPRGGQGASNTEAFFGQGTRLTVV.

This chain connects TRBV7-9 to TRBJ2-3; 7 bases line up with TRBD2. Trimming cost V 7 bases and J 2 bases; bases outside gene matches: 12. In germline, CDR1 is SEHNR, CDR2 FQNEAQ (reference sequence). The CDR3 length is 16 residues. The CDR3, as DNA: TGTGCCAGCACTCGGGGGGAGGGTTCTCTCACAGATACGCAGTATTTT. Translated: CASTRGEGSLTDTQYF.

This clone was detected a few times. CDR3 DNA sequence: TGTGCCAGCAGCTTAGGTAGCTACGAGCAGTACTTC. As protein: CASSLGSYEQYF. The chain links TRBV7-2 to TRBJ2-7; D unclear. Germline-derived CDR1 and CDR2 are SGHTA and FQGNSA. V was clipped by 1 base and J by 3 bases, with 4 bases between them. This CDR3 comprises 12 residues.

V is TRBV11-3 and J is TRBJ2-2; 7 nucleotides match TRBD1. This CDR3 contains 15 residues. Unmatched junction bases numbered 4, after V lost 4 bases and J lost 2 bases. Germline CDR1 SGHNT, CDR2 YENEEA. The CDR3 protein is CASSSGQLNTGELFF. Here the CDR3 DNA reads TGTGCCAGCAGCTCGGGACAGTTAAACACCGGGGAGCTGTTTTTT.

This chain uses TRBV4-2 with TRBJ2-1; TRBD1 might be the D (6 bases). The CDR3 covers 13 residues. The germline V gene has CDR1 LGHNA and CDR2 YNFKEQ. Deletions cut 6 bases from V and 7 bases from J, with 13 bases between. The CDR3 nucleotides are TGTGCCAGCAGTCAGAGGGGGTGGAATGAGCAGTTCTTC. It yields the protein CASSQRGWNEQFF.

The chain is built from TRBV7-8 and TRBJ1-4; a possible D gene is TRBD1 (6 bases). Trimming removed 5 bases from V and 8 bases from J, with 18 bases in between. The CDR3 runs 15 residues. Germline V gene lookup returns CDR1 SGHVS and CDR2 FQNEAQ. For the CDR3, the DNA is TGTGCCAGCAGCCCATGGACGGGACATCTCGAAAAACTGTTTTTT. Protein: CASSPWTGHLEKLFF.

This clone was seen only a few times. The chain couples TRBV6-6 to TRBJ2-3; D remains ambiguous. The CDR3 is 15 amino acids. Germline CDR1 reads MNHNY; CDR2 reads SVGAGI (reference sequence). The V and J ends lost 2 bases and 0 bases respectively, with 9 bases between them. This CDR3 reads CASSYGDTSTDTQYF. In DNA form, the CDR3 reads TGTGCCAGCAGTTACGGAGATACTAGCACAGATACGCAGTATTTT.

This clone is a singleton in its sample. CDR3 in DNA: TGTGCCAGCAGTTACGGGGAGGGAACGTACGAGCAGTACTTC. This gives the protein CASSYGEGTYEQYF. The chain recombines TRBV6-5 with TRBJ2-7; 7 bases are shared with TRBD2. V dropped 2 bases and J dropped 4; count of bases not matched to a gene: 5. The V gene's germline CDR1 is MNHEY and CDR2 SVGAGI. CDR3 length equals 14 residues.

The CDR3 DNA reads as TGTGCCAGCAGCTTCCCGAGGACAGCAACTAATGAAAAACTGTTTTTT. Encoded protein: CASSFPRTATNEKLFF. V is TRBV5-5 and J is TRBJ1-4, with TRBD1 as a possible D gene (6 bases). The CDR3 covers 16 residues. Germline V gene lookup returns CDR1 SGHKS and CDR2 YYEKEE (reference sequence). Between the trimmed V and J ends, which lost 2 bases and 0 bases, there was a span of 11 bases.

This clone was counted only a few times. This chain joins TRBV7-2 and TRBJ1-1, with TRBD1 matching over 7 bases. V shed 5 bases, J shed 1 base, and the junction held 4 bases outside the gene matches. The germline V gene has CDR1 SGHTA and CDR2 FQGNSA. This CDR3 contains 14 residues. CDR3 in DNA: TGTGCCAGCAGCCCCCGGACAGGGAACACTGAAGCTTTCTTT. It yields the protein CASSPRTGNTEAFF.

The CDR3 loop is CASSIAKQGGLSEQFF. The CDR3 nucleotides read TGTGCCAGTAGTATAGCGAAGCAGGGTGGCTTGAGTGAGCAGTTCTTC. The chain has TRBV19 and TRBJ2-1; D is possibly TRBD1 (5 bases). Deletions cut 1 base from V and 9 bases from J, with 19 bases between. Germline values: CDR1 LNHDA, CDR2 SQIVND (reference sequence). The CDR3 has 16 amino acids.

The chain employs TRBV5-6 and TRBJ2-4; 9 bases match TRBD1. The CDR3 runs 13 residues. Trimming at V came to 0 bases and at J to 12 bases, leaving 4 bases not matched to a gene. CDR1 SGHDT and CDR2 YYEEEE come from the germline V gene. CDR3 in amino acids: CASSLGTGASQYF. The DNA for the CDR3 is TGTGCCAGCAGCTTGGGGACAGGGGCCAGTCAGTACTTC.

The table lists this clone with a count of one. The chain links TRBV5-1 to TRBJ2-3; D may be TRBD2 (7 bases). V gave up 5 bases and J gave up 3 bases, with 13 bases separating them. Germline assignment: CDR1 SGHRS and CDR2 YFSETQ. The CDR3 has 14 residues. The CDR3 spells CASRPQGLTDTQYF. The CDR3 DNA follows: TGCGCCAGCAGGCCACAGGGACTAACAGATACGCAGTATTTT.

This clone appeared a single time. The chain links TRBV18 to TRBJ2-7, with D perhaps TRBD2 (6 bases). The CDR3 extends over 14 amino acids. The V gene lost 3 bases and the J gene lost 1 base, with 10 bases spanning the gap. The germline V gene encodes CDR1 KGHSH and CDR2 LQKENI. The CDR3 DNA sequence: TGTGCCAGCTCACCGAGGGGAGGTTCCTACGAGCAGTACTTC. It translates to CASSPRGGSYEQYF.

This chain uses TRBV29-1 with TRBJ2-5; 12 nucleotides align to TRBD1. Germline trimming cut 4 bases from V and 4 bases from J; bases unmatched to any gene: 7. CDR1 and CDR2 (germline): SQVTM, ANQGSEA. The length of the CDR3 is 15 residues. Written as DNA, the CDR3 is TGCAGCGTTGGGGGACAGGGGGCGAGGCTAGAGACCCAGTACTTC. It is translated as CSVGGQGARLETQYF.

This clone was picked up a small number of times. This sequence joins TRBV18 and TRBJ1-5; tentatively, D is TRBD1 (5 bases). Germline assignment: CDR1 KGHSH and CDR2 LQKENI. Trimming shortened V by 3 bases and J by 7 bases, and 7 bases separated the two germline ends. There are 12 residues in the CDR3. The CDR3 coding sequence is TGTGCCAGCTCACCGACAGCACAGCCCCAGCATTTT. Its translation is CASSPTAQPQHF.

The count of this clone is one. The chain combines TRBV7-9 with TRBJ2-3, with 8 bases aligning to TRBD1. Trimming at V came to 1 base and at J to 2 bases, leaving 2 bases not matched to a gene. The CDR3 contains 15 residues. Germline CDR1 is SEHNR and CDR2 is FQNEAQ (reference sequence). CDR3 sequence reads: CASSLEGQVTDTQYF. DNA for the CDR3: TGTGCCAGCAGCTTAGAGGGACAGGTCACAGATACGCAGTATTTT. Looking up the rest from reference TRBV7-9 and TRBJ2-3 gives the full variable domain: DTGVSQNPRHKITKRGQNVTFRCDPISEHNRLYWYRQTLGQGPEFLTYFQNEAQLEKSRLLSDRFSAERPKGSFSTLEIQRTEQGDSAMYLCASSLEGQVTDTQYFGPGTRLTVL.

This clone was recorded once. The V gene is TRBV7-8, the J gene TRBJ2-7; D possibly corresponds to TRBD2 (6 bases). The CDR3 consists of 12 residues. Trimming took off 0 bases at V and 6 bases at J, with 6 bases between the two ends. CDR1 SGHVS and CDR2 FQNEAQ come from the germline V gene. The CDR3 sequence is CASSLAGGEQYF. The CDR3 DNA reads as TGTGCCAGCAGCTTAGCCGGGGGCGAGCAGTACTTC.

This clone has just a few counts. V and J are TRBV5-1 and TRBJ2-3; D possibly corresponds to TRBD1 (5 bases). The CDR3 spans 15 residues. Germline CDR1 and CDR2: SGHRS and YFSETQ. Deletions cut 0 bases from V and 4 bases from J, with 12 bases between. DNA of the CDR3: TGCGCCAGCAGCTTGGGCCAGGGTATCGCAGATACGCAGTATTTT. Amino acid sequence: CASSLGQGIADTQYF.

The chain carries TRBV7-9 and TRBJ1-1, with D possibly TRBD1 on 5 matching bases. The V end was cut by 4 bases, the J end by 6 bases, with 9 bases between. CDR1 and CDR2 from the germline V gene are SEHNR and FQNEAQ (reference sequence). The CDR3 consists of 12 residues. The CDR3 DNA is TGTGCCAGCAGCTCCTGGGGGGCTGAAGCTTTCTTT. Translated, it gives CASSSWGAEAFF.

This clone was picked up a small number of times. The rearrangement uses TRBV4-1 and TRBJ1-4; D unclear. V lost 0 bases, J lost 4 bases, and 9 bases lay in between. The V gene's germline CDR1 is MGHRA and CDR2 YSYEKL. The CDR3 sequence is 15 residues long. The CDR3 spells CASSQDRRSNEKLFF. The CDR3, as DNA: TGCGCCAGCAGCCAAGACCGACGGAGTAATGAAAAACTGTTTTTT.